This entry concerns a single TCR beta chain. Its antigen remains unidentified. V lost 1 base and J 7 bases, leaving 20 bases between the germline ends. The germline CDR1 and CDR2 sequences are LGHNA and YNFKEQ. The length of the CDR3 is 17 residues. These data originate in a study of shared clonotypes between healthy human individuals. Study results and caveats: The expectation was that sequencing depth would affect clonotype sharing among donors.

Clones were sequenced by immunoSEQ multiplex PCR, and TCRdb holds only the in-frame ones, with some missing. The data hold about 180,000 clones, with roughly 91% observed a single time. The gene calls are TRBV4-2 and TRBJ1-5; D perhaps matches TRBD1 (6 bases). The sequenced sample was naive CD4+ T cells sorted from blood. As to subset: CD45RA+ positively selected. The receptor was derived from a woman aged 25 to 39 in good health. For the CDR3, the DNA is TGTGCCAGCAGCCAAGCGGGGGGCGCCGGATTAGGACAGCCCCAGCATTTT. Translating it yields CASSQAGGAGLGQPQHF.